This TCR beta chain was observed in a study of T cells in narcolepsy. This table comes from immunoSEQ multiplex PCR, and its TCRdb copy is limited to in-frame clones, with some not included. In the table there are tens of thousands of clones, 88% of which are singletons. This clone showed up just once. The source material was CD45RA- memory CD4+ T cells from PBMCs. The TCR sequence derives from a human donor with narcolepsy.

As DNA, the CDR3 is TGTGCCAGCAGGCGAACTGGAGTGAGTTCTAATGAAAAACTGTTTTTT. It specifies CASRRTGVSSNEKLFF. The gene calls are TRBV14 and TRBJ1-4; D call uncertain. Germline V lookup: CDR1 SGHDN, CDR2 FVKESK. This CDR3 has 16 amino acids. The ends were cut back, 6 bases at V and 3 bases at J, with 17 bases in the middle. The whole variable domain, filled in from reference TRBV14 and TRBJ1-4, reads EAGVTQFPSHSVIEKGQTVTLRCDPISGHDNLYWYRRVMGKEIKFLLHFVKESKQDESGMPNNRFLAERTGGTYSTLKVQPAELEDSGVYFCASRRTGVSSNEKLFFGSGTQLSVL.